The 11 T cell receptor beta chains reported below all come from one sample, sequenced in a study of a mutant IDH1 vaccine in newly diagnosed glioma. Time point meaning: week 5, during vaccination. The investigators gave 300 ug of mutant IDH1 20-mer peptide in each vaccine dose, together with topical imiquimod. Sequenced by immunoSEQ multiplex PCR; TCRdb stores in-frame clones only, minus some. Of over 45,000 clones in the sample, approximately 79% were seen once. Their antigens are not known. This material consisted of PBMCs, taken from a glioma patient whose treatment included an IDH1 peptide vaccine. These receptors were obtained from a woman between 50 and 59 years old with glioma.

This chain uses TRBV30 with TRBJ1-5, with D unclear. V lost 0 bases to trimming and J lost 5 bases, with 5 bases between them. This CDR3 spans 12 amino acids. Germline V gene sequence: CDR1 GTSNPN, CDR2 SVGIG (reference sequence). The CDR3 here is CAWSVPYQPQHF. CDR3 DNA: TGTGCCTGGAGTGTACCCTATCAGCCCCAGCATTTT.

This clone came up once. CDR3 DNA sequence: TGTGCCAGTAGTGCTACGACAGGGGTGTCTCCCGCTTTCTTT. This codes for CASSATTGVSPAFF. V gene TRBV19 combines with J gene TRBJ1-1; TRBD1 agrees at 8 bases. Germline loops: CDR1 LNHDA, CDR2 SQIVND (reference sequence). The CDR3 sequence is 14 residues long. With V trimmed by 5 bases and J by 11 bases, 13 bases remained unmatched. Full variable domain (outside the CDR3, taken from reference TRBV19 and TRBJ1-1): DGGITQSPKYLFRKEGQNVTLSCEQNLNHDAMYWYRQDPGQGLRLIYYSQIVNDFQKGDIAEGYSVSREKKESFPLTVTSAQKNPTAFYLCASSATTGVSPAFFGQGTRLTVV.

The J gene is TRBJ2-7, the V gene TRBV5-4, with D maybe TRBD2 (7 bases). The CDR3 is made up of 15 amino acids. Germline assignment: CDR1 SGHNT and CDR2 YYREEE (reference sequence). The V and J ends lost 1 base and 1 base respectively, with 12 bases between them. The CDR3 bases are TGTGCCAGCAGCTTGTTACAGGGAGGGTCCTACGAGCAGTACTTC. Its translation is CASSLLQGGSYEQYF. The entire variable domain, with the rest obtained from reference TRBV5-4 and TRBJ2-7, is as follows: ETGVTQSPTHLIKTRGQQVTLRCSSQSGHNTVSWYQQALGQGPQFIFQYYREEENGRGNFPPRFSGLQFPNYSSELNVNALELDDSALYLCASSLLQGGSYEQYFGPGTRLTVT.

The chain couples TRBV6-5 to TRBJ1-2; D unclear. In germline, CDR1 is MNHEY, CDR2 SVGAGI. This CDR3 is built from 11 residues. Trimming took off 2 bases at V and 6 bases at J, with 4 bases between the two ends. CDR3 coding DNA: TGTGCCAGCAGTTACGGCCATGGCTACACCTTC. It codes for CASSYGHGYTF.

This clone came up a few times. The chain has TRBV7-9 and TRBJ2-3; a possible D gene is TRBD2 (7 bases). Per germline, CDR1 SEHNR and CDR2 FQNEAQ (reference sequence). The CDR3 sequence is 16 residues long. Trimming stripped 5 bases from V and 0 bases from J, with 15 bases between. The CDR3 DNA sequence: TGTGCCAGCAGCCGAAGGGGGGGATTGAGCACAGATACGCAGTATTTT. As protein: CASSRRGGLSTDTQYF.

The rearrangement joins TRBV4-1 to TRBJ1-1, with D perhaps TRBD1 (5 bases). The CDR3 has 13 amino acids. With 4 bases removed from V and 1 base from J, the gap between germline ends came to 7 bases. Germline CDR1 reads MGHRA; CDR2 reads YSYEKL. This chain's CDR3 is CASSLQGNTEAFF. The CDR3 DNA follows: TGCGCCAGCAGCCTGCAGGGGAACACTGAAGCTTTCTTT.

The chain links TRBV14 to TRBJ2-3; D call uncertain. Germline CDR1 reads SGHDN; CDR2 reads FVKESK. V dropped 2 bases and J dropped 0 bases, with 9 bases sitting between them. The CDR3 runs 15 residues. The CDR3 DNA follows: TGTGCCAGCAGCCAACCGACTCTGAGCACAGATACGCAGTATTTT. This gives the protein CASSQPTLSTDTQYF.

The gene calls are TRBV5-1 and TRBJ2-3, with a possible D match to TRBD1 (6 bases). The germline gives CDR1 SGHRS, CDR2 YFSETQ. The CDR3 totals 17 residues. Trimming took 0 bases from V and 1 from J, leaving 15 bases between them. The CDR3 is CASSLGTGNFGTDTQYF. Here the CDR3 DNA reads TGCGCCAGCAGCTTGGGAACAGGGAATTTCGGCACAGATACGCAGTATTTT.

V is TRBV2 and J is TRBJ2-2; a possible D gene is TRBD2 (5 bases). The CDR3 extends over 14 amino acids. Between the trimmed V and J ends, which lost 4 bases and 6 bases, there was a span of 12 bases. Germline V gene lookup returns CDR1 SNHLY and CDR2 FYNNEI. CDR3 in amino acids: CASSVTRVAGELFF. CDR3 nucleotide sequence: TGTGCCAGCAGTGTGACGAGGGTAGCCGGGGAGCTGTTTTTT.

The table lists this clone with a count of one. This chain connects TRBV7-2 to TRBJ1-2; D not certain. The V and J ends lost 5 bases and 4 bases respectively, with 14 bases between them. This CDR3 has 14 amino acids. Germline CDR1 reads SGHTA; CDR2 reads FQGNSA. Written as DNA, the CDR3 is TGTGCCAGCAGCCCCCGGGTCCGGGGCTATGGCTACACCTTC. This gives the protein CASSPRVRGYGYTF.

This chain joins TRBV18 and TRBJ2-3; 7 bases fit TRBD1. The CDR3 has 16 residues. Germline-derived CDR1 and CDR2 are KGHSH and LQKENI. The V and J ends lost 1 base and 5 bases, in that order; junction bases with no gene match: 9. CDR3 nucleotide sequence: TGTGCCAGCTCACCACAGAGGACAGGTACTCAAGATACGCAGTATTTT. Protein: CASSPQRTGTQDTQYF. The full variable domain, completed using reference TRBV18 and TRBJ2-3, is NAGVMQNPRHLVRRRGQEARLRCSPMKGHSHVYWYRQLPEEGLKFMVYLQKENIIDESGMPKERFSAEFPKEGPSILRIQQVVRGDSAAYFCASSPQRTGTQDTQYFGPGTRLTVL.